The 22 T cell receptor beta chains listed next were all sequenced from one sample in a study of identical twins. One entry per CDR3 protein, called by TCRdb with MiXCR from the 5' RACE reads. This sample has 1.5 million to 2 million distinct CDR3 sequences, with under 35% found just once. The sequenced sample was cord blood. The receptors here all came from a newborn girl in good health.

This sequence joins TRBV28 and TRBJ1-1; TRBD1 matches at 7 bases. The CDR3 has 14 residues. J lost 6 bases, V lost 3 bases, and 7 bases had no gene match. CDR1 and CDR2 (germline): MDHEN, SYDVKM. The CDR3 DNA sequence: TGTGCCAGCAGTTTGGGTGACAGGGTCCCTGAAGCTTTCTTT. Protein sequence: CASSLGDRVPEAFF. The variable domain in full, with the rest retrieved from reference TRBV28 and TRBJ1-1, is DVKVTQSSRYLVKRTGEKVFLECVQDMDHENMFWYRQDPGLGLRLIYFSYDVKMKEKGDIPEGYSVSREKKERFSLILESASTNQTSMYLCASSLGDRVPEAFFGQGTRLTVV.

This sequence joins TRBV20-1 and TRBJ2-3, with TRBD1 matching over 8 bases. V was clipped by 3 bases and J by 3 bases; unmatched bases: 8. Germline V gene data show CDR1 as DFQATT and CDR2 as SNEGSKA (reference sequence). The CDR3 extends over 15 amino acids. CDR3 amino acids: CSARGQELLTDTQYF. The CDR3 region has the DNA TGCAGTGCTAGGGGACAGGAACTCTTGACAGATACGCAGTATTTT.

The chain has TRBV4-2 and TRBJ1-1; 8 positions agree with TRBD1. V lost 1 base, J lost 1 base, and 8 bases stayed unmatched. Germline-derived CDR1 and CDR2 are LGHNA and YNFKEQ. CDR3 length equals 17 residues. The CDR3 nucleotides read TGTGCCAGCAGCCAAGTCGACAGACAGGGGTGGAACACTGAAGCTTTCTTT. This translates into CASSQVDRQGWNTEAFF.

This clonotype was counted only a few times. This chain joins TRBV15 and TRBJ1-1, with D possibly TRBD1 on 5 matching bases. Germline CDR1 and CDR2: LNHNV and YYDKDF (reference sequence). CDR3 size: 14 residues. The V end was cut by 4 bases, the J end by 1 base, with 10 bases between. Here the CDR3 reads CATSILQGNTEAFF. In nucleotides, the CDR3 is TGTGCCACCAGCATTCTTCAGGGGAACACTGAAGCTTTCTTT.

This rearrangement joins TRBV12-3 or TRBV12-4 to TRBJ2-3, with 8 bases identical to TRBD2. CDR3 length equals 15 residues. V shed 6 bases and J 3 bases; nucleotides not matched to a gene: 8. The CDR3 spells CASRHPGLVTDTQYF. In nucleotides, the CDR3 is TGTGCCAGCAGGCATCCGGGACTAGTGACAGATACGCAGTATTTT.

As regards this clonotype: A clone one base away is much larger, so this may be a read error. The V call is TRBV10-3, the J call TRBJ1-4; D not certain. There are 15 residues in the CDR3. Germline loops: CDR1 ENHRY, CDR2 SYGVKD. V shed 6 bases and J shed 2 bases, with 13 bases lying between them. CDR3 sequence: CAISKTETTNEKLFF. CDR3 in DNA: TGTGCCATCAGCAAAACAGAGACCACTAATGAAAAACTGTTTTTT.

The J gene is TRBJ2-1, the V gene TRBV3-1; D gene uncertain. CDR3 length: 13 amino acids. The V and J ends lost 4 bases and 9 bases respectively, with 13 bases between them. Germline loops: CDR1 LGHDT, CDR2 YNNKEL (reference sequence). CDR3 residues: CASSPTVGGEQFF. Written as DNA, the CDR3 is TGTGCCAGCAGCCCTACCGTGGGTGGTGAGCAGTTCTTC.

The table lists this clonotype with many counts. The V call is TRBV7-9, the J call TRBJ2-7; D unclear. In germline, CDR1 is SEHNR, CDR2 FQNEAQ (reference sequence). The CDR3 covers 12 residues. With 1 base removed from V and 1 base from J, the gap between germline ends came to 2 bases. The DNA of the CDR3 is TGTGCCAGCAGCTTAGAGTCCTACGAGCAGTACTTC. Translating it yields CASSLESYEQYF.

This clonotype appeared many times. Relative to the germline gene, one junction end is altered; a read error may explain this. This chain connects TRBV5-1 to TRBJ2-1; D unclear. The CDR3 runs 14 residues. CDR1 is SGHRS and CDR2 is YFSETQ in the germline V gene. CDR3 coding DNA: TGTGCCAGCAGCTTAGGCGGACCATACAATGAGCAGTTCTTC. Encoded protein: CASSLGGPYNEQFF.

This clonotype was seen only a few times. The genes are TRBV29-1 and TRBJ1-4, with 9 bases that match TRBD1. V lost 7 bases to trimming and J lost 7 bases; unmatched junction nucleotides: 7. The CDR3 totals 13 residues. Germline V gives CDR1 SQVTM, CDR2 ANQGSEA. This CDR3 is CSGTGALGEKLFF. CDR3 nucleotides: TGCAGCGGGACAGGGGCACTCGGTGAAAAACTGTTTTTT.

This clonotype was observed a few times. A read error is possible here, since a much larger clone lies one base away. The chain employs TRBV12-3 or TRBV12-4 and TRBJ2-1, with 7 nucleotides matching TRBD2. V was pared by 6 bases and J by 4 bases, with 3 bases of the junction left unmatched. The CDR3 has 13 amino acids. The DNA of the CDR3 is TGTGCCAGCAGCACTAGCGTGTACAATGAGCAGTTCTTC. Protein: CASSTSVYNEQFF.

The CDR3 loop reads CASSPGQAPNYGYTF. The CDR3 DNA reads TGTGCCAGCAGTCCTGGACAGGCCCCTAACTATGGCTACACCTTC. The chain links TRBV12-3 or TRBV12-4 to TRBJ1-2; 7 bases map to TRBD1. V lost 5 bases, J lost 0 bases, and 6 bases stayed unmatched. This CDR3 is 15 amino acids long.

In regard to this clonotype: A read error may account for a junction end that differs from germline. V gene TRBV7-9 combines with J gene TRBJ1-4, with unresolved D. The CDR3 runs 15 residues. Germline lookup yields CDR1 SEHNR and CDR2 FQNEAQ (reference sequence). This CDR3 is CASSFARETSEKLFF. Here the CDR3 DNA reads TGTGCCAGCAGCTTCGCCCGGGAAACTAGTGAAAAACTGTTTTTT.

The chain has TRBV28 and TRBJ2-3, with 11 bases identical to TRBD2. CDR3 length equals 14 residues. Germline trimming cut 8 bases from V and 11 bases from J; bases unmatched to any gene: 12. CDR1 and CDR2 (germline): MDHEN, SYDVKM. The CDR3 sequence: CASDGLAGSHWQYF. The CDR3 region has the DNA TGTGCCAGCGATGGACTAGCGGGTAGCCATTGGCAGTATTTT.

In its sample, this clonotype was seen a few times. J is TRBJ2-5 and V is TRBV2; D possibly corresponds to TRBD2 (6 bases). CDR3 size: 14 residues. The ends were cut back, 9 bases at V and 3 bases at J, with 17 bases in the middle. Germline V gene sequence: CDR1 SNHLY, CDR2 FYNNEI. The CDR3 DNA reads as TGTGCCAGTGGCCAGGTAGCGGAGGAAGAGACCCAGTACTTC. It translates to CASGQVAEEETQYF.

There are a few counts of this clonotype. The V call is TRBV4-1, the J call TRBJ1-4; 8 bases are shared with TRBD1. The J segment lost 0 bases and the V segment lost 0 bases, leaving 9 bases of the junction unmatched. The germline CDR1 and CDR2 sequences are MGHRA and YSYEKL. The CDR3 sequence is 19 residues long. CDR3 amino acids: CASSQDFRTGTATNEKLFF. The CDR3 DNA reads TGCGCCAGCAGCCAAGATTTCCGGACAGGGACTGCAACTAATGAAAAACTGTTTTTT.

This clonotype was detected ten times or more. The chain carries TRBV10-3 and TRBJ2-5, with D maybe TRBD1 (5 bases). CDR1 ENHRY and CDR2 SYGVKD come from the germline V gene. The V and J ends lost 5 bases and 1 base respectively, with 14 bases between them. This CDR3 spans 15 amino acids. The CDR3 loop reads CAISPGWGIQETQYF. CDR3 bases: TGTGCCATCAGTCCAGGGTGGGGAATCCAAGAGACCCAGTACTTC.

This clonotype was detected ten times or more. CDR3: CSVPSARAKNIQYF. Here the CDR3 DNA reads TGCAGCGTACCATCGGCTAGGGCCAAAAACATTCAGTACTTC. The chain employs TRBV29-1 and TRBJ2-4; D call uncertain. The V end was cut by 6 bases, the J end by 1 base, with 13 bases between. This CDR3 has 14 amino acids. CDR1 is SQVTM and CDR2 is ANQGSEA in the germline V gene.

The J gene is TRBJ1-2, the V gene TRBV5-5; 9 bases map to TRBD1. Germline trimming cut 4 bases from V and 6 bases from J; bases unmatched to any gene: 10. This CDR3 has 15 residues. Germline assignment: CDR1 SGHKS and CDR2 YYEKEE (reference sequence). CDR3 region: CASSRGQGLAHGYTF. In DNA form, the CDR3 reads TGTGCCAGCAGCAGGGGACAGGGATTGGCCCATGGCTACACCTTC.

There are a few counts of this clonotype. The rearrangement joins TRBV2 to TRBJ2-7, with 7 bases matching TRBD2. CDR1 SNHLY and CDR2 FYNNEI come from the germline V gene. The CDR3 has 11 amino acids. V lost 7 bases to trimming and J lost 12 bases; unmatched junction nucleotides: 9. This chain's CDR3 is CASTAGEFRYF. Written as DNA, the CDR3 is TGTGCCAGCACTGCGGGAGAGTTCAGGTACTTC.

This clonotype was observed a few times. J is TRBJ2-7 and V is TRBV14, with D perhaps TRBD1 (5 bases). There are 15 residues in the CDR3. The V end lost 5 bases, the J end lost 3 bases, and 17 bases lay between the germline ends. Looked up from germline, CDR1 is SGHDN and CDR2 is FVKESK. The CDR3 region has the DNA TGTGCCAGCAGCTTGGCCAGGACAAGCTTCTACGAGCAGTACTTC. Amino acid sequence: CASSLARTSFYEQYF. Full variable domain (remainder filled in from reference TRBV14 and TRBJ2-7): EAGVTQFPSHSVIEKGQTVTLRCDPISGHDNLYWYRRVMGKEIKFLLHFVKESKQDESGMPNNRFLAERTGGTYSTLKVQPAELEDSGVYFCASSLARTSFYEQYFGPGTRLTVT.

The CDR3 DNA is TGTGCCAGCAGTGTAGGTAGGGTCGGTAACTATGGCTACACCTTC. Encoded protein: CASSVGRVGNYGYTF. The chain is built from TRBV2 and TRBJ1-2, with no clear D. Germline-derived CDR1 and CDR2 are SNHLY and FYNNEI. The CDR3 runs 15 residues. V was clipped by 4 bases and J by 1 base, with 13 bases between them.